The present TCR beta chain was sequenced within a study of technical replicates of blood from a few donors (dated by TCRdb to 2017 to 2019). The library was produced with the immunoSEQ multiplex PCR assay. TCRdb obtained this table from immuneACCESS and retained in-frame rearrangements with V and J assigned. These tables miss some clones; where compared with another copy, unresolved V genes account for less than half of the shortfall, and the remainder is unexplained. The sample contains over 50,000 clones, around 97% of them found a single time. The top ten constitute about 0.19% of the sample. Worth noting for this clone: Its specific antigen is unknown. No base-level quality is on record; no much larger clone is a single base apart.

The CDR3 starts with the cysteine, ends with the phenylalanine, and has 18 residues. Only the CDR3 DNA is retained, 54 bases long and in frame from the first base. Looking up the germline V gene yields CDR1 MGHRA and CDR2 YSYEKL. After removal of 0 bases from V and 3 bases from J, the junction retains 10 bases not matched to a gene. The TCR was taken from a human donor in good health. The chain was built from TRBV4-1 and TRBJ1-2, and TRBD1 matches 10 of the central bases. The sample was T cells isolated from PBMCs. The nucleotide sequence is TGCGCCAGCAGCCAAGATGAGACAGGGGGCAATTCATACTATGGCTACACCTTC. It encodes CASSQDETGGNSYYGYTF.